Reported below is one T cell receptor beta chain. Its antigen is not identified. An approximately 130-subject validation cohort, separate from the roughly 680-subject first cohort, supplied the donors. The assay was immunoSEQ multiplex PCR, and TCRdb's table has in-frame clones only and misses some. The sample has tens of thousands of clones, approximately 94% seen once. CDR3 size: 15 residues. The germline gives CDR1 SGHRS, CDR2 YFSETQ. V gave up 3 bases and J gave up 3 bases; unmatched junction bases: 4. This entry is derived from a study of cytomegalovirus exposure and HLA in healthy donors. Overall study results and limits: The study found most TCR sequences rare, yet found some public TCRs in many donors. In vitro assays verified that three CMV-associated chains recognized CMV antigens specifically. It was approximately 160 TCR beta chains that were listed as cytomegalovirus-associated.

The receptor comes from a woman aged 18-35 years in good health and CMV-seropositive. The chain has TRBV5-1 and TRBJ1-3; TRBD1 matches at 9 bases. The sequencing sample was made of PBMCs. CDR3 in DNA: TGCGCCAGCAGCTCAGGGGACAGGGTTGGAAACACCATATATTTT. It yields the protein CASSSGDRVGNTIYF.